This T cell receptor (beta chain) was observed in a study of cytomegalovirus exposure and HLA in healthy donors. Between the trimmed V and J ends, which lost 4 bases and 3 bases, there was a span of 18 bases. CDR1 is MNHEY and CDR2 is SMNVEV in the germline V gene (reference sequence). The CDR3 runs to 16 residues. In regard to this clone: The antigen remains undetermined.

Overall study results and limits: Judged likely to be a sequencing artifact was a cluster of highly shared sequence variants. When analyzed later, the rates of TCR association showed variation by HLA locus, with DRB1 the most and HLA-C the fewest. Immune exposure information comprised only CMV serostatus. Later genetic work tied a missense DCLRE1C variant to beta-chain V and J trimming.

Amplification used 60 Vbeta primers and 13 Jbeta primers. Generated by immunoSEQ multiplex PCR, the TCRdb table keeps only in-frame clones and is missing some. The sample contains under 200,000 clones, around 79% of which appear only once. This receptor was identified in a woman aged 25 to 45 in good health and CMV-seropositive. The sequenced material came from PBMCs. V and J are TRBV27 and TRBJ1-1; D remains ambiguous. The CDR3 spells CASSSPLVGRDTEAFF. Here the CDR3 DNA reads TGTGCCAGCAGTTCCCCTCTAGTAGGGAGGGACACTGAAGCTTTCTTT.